The next 28 T cell receptor beta chains were all read from a single sample in a study of blood T cells in healthy people across ages. For the second PCR, which ran for roughly 6 to 12 cycles, a sample-barcoded 5' primer and a J-beta primer mix were used. TCRdb reanalysed the 5' RACE reads using MiXCR and keeps one entry per CDR3 protein. The sample consists of 800,000 to 1,000,000 distinct CDR3 sequences, about 48% of them appearing once. Material for sequencing was blood. The receptors derive from a young man in good health.

The chain carries TRBV4-1 and TRBJ2-5; TRBD1 or TRBD2 may be the D gene (7 bases each). Germline V CDR1 and CDR2: MGHRA, YSYEKL. The CDR3 loop spans 18 amino acids. V was shortened by 0 bases and J by 5 bases, with 22 bases between the two germline ends. The CDR3 DNA reads TGCGCCAGCAGCCAAGATGGCACTAGCGAGGGGGCGCGGGAGACCCAGTACTTC. Encoded protein: CASSQDGTSEGARETQYF.

The chain's CDR3 is CASSYLNNYYEQYF. The CDR3 bases are TGTGCCAGCAGTTACTTGAACAACTACTACGAGCAGTACTTC. The chain links TRBV6-2 or TRBV6-3 to TRBJ2-7; D gene uncertain. The CDR3 runs 14 residues. Germline V CDR1 and CDR2: MNHEY, SVGEGT. Trimming removed 1 base from V and 3 bases from J, with 10 bases in between.

The chain is built from TRBV20-1 and TRBJ2-1; 8 nucleotides agree with TRBD2. V lost 3 bases to trimming and J lost 6 bases; unmatched junction nucleotides: 7. CDR1 is DFQATT and CDR2 is SNEGSKA in the germline V gene (reference sequence). The CDR3 length is 14 residues. DNA of the CDR3: TGCAGTGCTAGGGCTGGCGGGGGGCCCAATGAGCAGTTCTTC. Amino acid sequence: CSARAGGGPNEQFF.

This clonotype was counted only a few times. J is TRBJ2-1 and V is TRBV4-2, with D possibly being TRBD2 (5 bases). Germline CDR1 and CDR2: LGHNA and YNFKEQ. V was trimmed by 4 bases and J by 9 bases, leaving 19 bases between them. CDR3 length equals 15 residues. CDR3 sequence (DNA): TGTGCCAGCAGCCGAATACTAGAACCACAAAGTGAGCAGTTCTTC. The encoded protein is CASSRILEPQSEQFF.

V gene TRBV7-9 combines with J gene TRBJ1-5; weak D call: TRBD1 (5 bases). The V end was cut by 3 bases, the J end by 7 bases, with 13 bases between. Germline CDR1 is SEHNR and CDR2 is FQNEAQ (reference sequence). This CDR3 region has 14 residues. This CDR3 reads CASSFEGTRQPQHF. Here the CDR3 DNA reads TGTGCCAGCAGCTTCGAGGGGACCAGGCAGCCCCAGCATTTT.

This clonotype was seen just once. V gene TRBV5-1 combines with J gene TRBJ2-3; D is uncertain. The V end was cut by 0 bases, the J end by 5 bases, with 13 bases between. This CDR3 is built from 15 residues. The germline V gene encodes CDR1 SGHRS and CDR2 YFSETQ. The CDR3 DNA sequence: TGCGCCAGCAGCTTGGAGGATAAGCTCCTAGATACGCAGTATTTT. Translating it yields CASSLEDKLLDTQYF.

The chain links TRBV12-3 or TRBV12-4 to TRBJ2-1, with D hard to call. The CDR3 loop spans 15 amino acids. Trimming shortened V by 3 bases and J by 0 bases, and 9 bases separated the two germline ends. CDR3 in amino acids: CASSLHESSYNEQFF. CDR3 DNA sequence: TGTGCCAGCAGTTTGCATGAGAGCTCCTACAATGAGCAGTTCTTC.

The genes are TRBV5-6 and TRBJ2-7; 8 nucleotides line up with TRBD1. The CDR3 extends over 15 amino acids. V trimming: 4 bases; J trimming: 2 bases; junction bases outside the gene matches: 8. CDR1 SGHDT and CDR2 YYEEEE come from the germline V gene. For the CDR3, the DNA is TGTGCCAGCAGCGGCGGGACAGGTTTGACCTACGAGCAGTACTTC. This encodes CASSGGTGLTYEQYF.

Regarding this clonotype: Compared with germline, one end of the junction differs, possibly owing to a read error. The rearrangement links TRBV7-9 to TRBJ2-3; D might be TRBD1 (6 bases). Germline V gene sequence: CDR1 SEHNR, CDR2 FQNEAQ (reference sequence). The CDR3 is 15 residues long. CDR3 coding DNA: TGTGCCGGCAGCGGCAGACAGGTCACCACAGATACGCAGTATTTT. Amino acids: CAGSGRQVTTDTQYF.

V usage is TRBV5-5 and J usage is TRBJ2-1; D gene ambiguous. The CDR3 totals 13 residues. Deletions cut 0 bases from V and 10 bases from J, with 11 bases between. Germline V CDR1 and CDR2: SGHKS, YYEKEE (reference sequence). The CDR3 region is CASSLARAYEQFF. Written as DNA, the CDR3 is TGTGCCAGCAGCTTGGCTAGGGCCTACGAGCAGTTCTTC.

The chain combines TRBV5-1 with TRBJ1-6; D gene unclear. The V end lost 1 base, the J end lost 9 bases, and 11 bases lay between the germline ends. Germline CDR1 and CDR2: SGHRS and YFSETQ. The CDR3 has 14 residues. CDR3 loop: CASSLNGPSSPLHF. Here the CDR3 DNA reads TGCGCCAGCAGCTTGAATGGCCCTTCTTCACCCCTCCACTTT.

The chain combines TRBV9 with TRBJ2-7; D gene uncertain. Germline V gene sequence: CDR1 SGDLS, CDR2 YYNGEE. Between the trimmed V and J ends, which lost 1 base and 7 bases, there was a span of 9 bases. The CDR3 extends over 12 amino acids. This CDR3 is CASSVLGNEQYF. CDR3 sequence (DNA): TGTGCCAGCAGCGTACTGGGCAATGAGCAGTACTTC.

This clonotype was seen at least ten times. The J gene is TRBJ2-7, the V gene TRBV27; D is possibly TRBD1 or TRBD2 (5 bases each). CDR1 MNHEY and CDR2 SMNVEV come from the germline V gene (reference sequence). V gave up 1 base and J gave up 5 bases, with 6 bases separating them. This CDR3 comprises 12 residues. CDR3 sequence reads: CASSLLGDEQYF. The CDR3, as DNA: TGTGCCAGCAGTTTATTGGGGGACGAGCAGTACTTC.

In this sample, this clonotype turned up a few times. V is TRBV7-2 and J is TRBJ2-4, with TRBD2 as a possible D gene (5 bases). Germline CDR1 reads SGHTA; CDR2 reads FQGNSA. Trimming took off 5 bases at V and 1 base at J, with 12 bases between the two ends. CDR3 length equals 15 residues. The CDR3 nucleotides are TGTGCCAGCAGCCCACGGGGAGCGGCCAAAAACATTCAGTACTTC. This codes for CASSPRGAAKNIQYF.

This chain connects TRBV25-1 to TRBJ2-5, with 7 positions matching TRBD1. This CDR3 is 15 amino acids long. Germline V gene sequence: CDR1 MGHDK, CDR2 SYGVNS. V shed 3 bases and J 11 bases; nucleotides not matched to a gene: 15. Written as DNA, the CDR3 is TGTGCCAGCAGTGAGACAGGGCTGGTGGACAATGAGCAGTACTTC. Translation gives CASSETGLVDNEQYF.

This clonotype was recorded once. The chain is built from TRBV7-2 and TRBJ1-2, with D hard to call. The CDR3 is made up of 14 amino acids. Germline lookup yields CDR1 SGHTA and CDR2 FQGNSA. The V and J ends lost 5 bases and 4 bases respectively, with 14 bases between them. CDR3 sequence reads: CASSPAGVLYGYTF. Written as DNA, the CDR3 is TGTGCCAGCAGCCCTGCGGGCGTTCTCTATGGCTACACCTTC.

The rearrangement uses TRBV7-6 and TRBJ2-1; 11 positions match TRBD2. Germline lookup yields CDR1 SGHVS and CDR2 FNYEAQ. After removal of 5 bases from V and 4 bases from J, the junction contained 10 bases not matched to a gene. CDR3 length equals 17 residues. CDR3 sequence (DNA): TGTGCCAGCAGCGTTCCCCTGGGGACTAGCGGTTACAATGAGCAGTTCTTC. Encoded protein: CASSVPLGTSGYNEQFF.

The chain is built from TRBV5-6 and TRBJ1-4; D remains ambiguous. Germline V CDR1 and CDR2: SGHDT, YYEEEE. Trimming pared 0 bases from V and 8 bases from J, leaving 11 bases between. The CDR3 has 14 amino acids. CDR3: CASSLANPVEKLFF. For the CDR3, the DNA is TGTGCCAGCAGCTTGGCCAACCCGGTGGAAAAACTGTTTTTT. Complete variable domain (other parts from reference TRBV5-6 and TRBJ1-4): DAGVTQSPTHLIKTRGQQVTLRCSPKSGHDTVSWYQQALGQGPQFIFQYYEEEERQRGNFPDRFSGHQFPNYSSELNVNALLLGDSALYLCASSLANPVEKLFFGSGTQLSVL.

This chain connects TRBV21-1 to TRBJ1-1; TRBD1 is the table's D call and was not checked against the DNA. TRBV21-1 is a documented pseudogene. The CDR3 length is 15 residues. This chain's CDR3 is CASSKRKGGNTEAFF. DNA for the CDR3: TGTGCCAGCAGCAAGAGGAAAGGGGGGAACACTGAAGCTTTCTTT.

The V gene is TRBV27, the J gene TRBJ2-7; the D gene is possibly TRBD2 (5 bases). Germline values: CDR1 MNHEY, CDR2 SMNVEV (reference sequence). This CDR3 has 14 residues. V shed 5 bases and J shed 2 bases, with 13 bases lying between them. In DNA form, the CDR3 reads TGTGCCAGCAGTGTTGCGGCGGGCGCCTACGAGCAGTACTTC. Translated: CASSVAAGAYEQYF.

A few counts support this clonotype. The chain combines TRBV6-1 with TRBJ2-3; TRBD1 or TRBD2 may be the D gene (5 bases each). The CDR3 runs to 17 residues. The V end lost 6 bases, the J end lost 2 bases, and 21 bases lay between the germline ends. The V gene's germline CDR1 is MNHNS and CDR2 SASEGT. The CDR3 DNA reads as TGTGCCAGCAGAAAGGGGCGGGTATCATCGACCACAGATACGCAGTATTTT. The encoded protein is CASRKGRVSSTTDTQYF.

The rearrangement uses TRBV4-2 and TRBJ2-3; TRBD2 agrees at 7 bases. CDR3 length equals 18 residues. Germline CDR1 LGHNA, CDR2 YNFKEQ. Trimming took 4 bases from V and 2 from J; bases not matched to a gene: 15. CDR3 nucleotide sequence: TGTGCCAGCAGCCCAGTTACTAGCGAGGGAAACTTCACAGATACGCAGTATTTT. Amino acid sequence: CASSPVTSEGNFTDTQYF.

The genes are TRBV20-1 and TRBJ1-2; D gene uncertain. Trimming took 0 bases from V and 4 from J, leaving 9 bases between them. Germline assignment: CDR1 DFQATT and CDR2 SNEGSKA (reference sequence). The CDR3 totals 13 residues. CDR3 sequence (DNA): TGCAGTGCTAGAGAGGGAACCTCCTATGGCTACACCTTC. This gives the protein CSAREGTSYGYTF.

The chain combines TRBV6-5 with TRBJ1-2, with D possibly matching TRBD1 (6 bases). The CDR3 totals 13 residues. Per the germline V gene, CDR1 is MNHEY and CDR2 is SVGAGI. V was shortened by 6 bases and J by 8 bases, with 16 bases between the two germline ends. The CDR3 DNA is TGTGCCAGCAGCTTCGGGGGCCCGGGGGGCTACACCTTC. Residues: CASSFGGPGGYTF.

The chain carries TRBV11-3 and TRBJ2-5, with 7 bases identical to TRBD1. With 1 base clipped from V and 4 bases from J, the junction kept 9 bases outside the gene matches. This CDR3 is 16 amino acids long. Germline values: CDR1 SGHNT, CDR2 YENEEA. CDR3 in amino acids: CASSLGTVKGAETQYF. In DNA, the CDR3 is TGTGCCAGCAGCTTAGGGACGGTAAAGGGGGCAGAGACCCAGTACTTC.

In this sample, this clonotype turned up a few times. A much larger clone differs by one base, so this may be a read error. V and J are TRBV7-6 and TRBJ2-5, with TRBD1 identical over 8 bases. With V trimmed by 5 bases and J by 4 bases, 6 bases remained unmatched. CDR3 length: 14 amino acids. Germline V gives CDR1 SGHVS, CDR2 FNYEAQ. The CDR3, as DNA: TGTGCCAGCAGCGTCCAGGGGGCGCGAGAGACCCAGTACTTC. Translated: CASSVQGARETQYF.

The V gene is TRBV30, the J gene TRBJ2-3; possibly TRBD2 for D (6 bases). Germline V gene sequence: CDR1 GTSNPN, CDR2 SVGIG (reference sequence). The ends were cut back, 8 bases at V and 1 base at J, with 13 bases in the middle. The CDR3 covers 13 residues. As DNA, the CDR3 is TGTGCCAGACTAGTAAAGGGCACAGATACGCAGTATTTT. It yields the protein CARLVKGTDTQYF.

In its sample, this clonotype was seen many times. The chain recombines TRBV4-2 with TRBJ2-2, with D possibly being TRBD1 or TRBD2 (5 bases each). Trimming took 2 bases from V and 3 from J, leaving 10 bases between them. CDR3 length equals 15 residues. CDR1 is LGHNA and CDR2 is YNFKEQ in the germline V gene. The CDR3 is CASSQPGRHTGELFF. CDR3 in DNA: TGTGCCAGCAGCCAACCGGGACGGCACACCGGGGAGCTGTTTTTT.